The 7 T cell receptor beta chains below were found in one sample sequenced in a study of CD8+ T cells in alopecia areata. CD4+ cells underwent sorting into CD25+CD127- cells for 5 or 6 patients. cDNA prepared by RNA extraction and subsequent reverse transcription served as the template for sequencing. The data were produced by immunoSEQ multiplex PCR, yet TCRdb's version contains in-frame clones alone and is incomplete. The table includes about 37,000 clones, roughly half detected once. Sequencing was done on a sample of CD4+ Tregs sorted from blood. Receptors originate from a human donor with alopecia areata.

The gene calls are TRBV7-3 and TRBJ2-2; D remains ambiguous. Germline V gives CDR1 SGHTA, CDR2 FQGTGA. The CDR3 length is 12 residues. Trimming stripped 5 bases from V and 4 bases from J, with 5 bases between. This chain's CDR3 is CASSTATGELFF. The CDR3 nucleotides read TGTGCCAGCAGCACCGCCACCGGGGAGCTGTTTTTT. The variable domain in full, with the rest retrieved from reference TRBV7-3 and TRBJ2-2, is GAGVSQTPSNKVTEKGKYVELRCDPISGHTALYWYRQSLGQGPEFLIYFQGTGAADDSGLPNDRFFAVRPEGSVSTLKIQRTERGDSAVYLCASSTATGELFFGEGSRLTVL.

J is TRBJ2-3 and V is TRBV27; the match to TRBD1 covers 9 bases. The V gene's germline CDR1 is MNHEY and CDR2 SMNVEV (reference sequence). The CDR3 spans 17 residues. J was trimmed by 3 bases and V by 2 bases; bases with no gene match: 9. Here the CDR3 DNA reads TGTGCCAGCAGTTTAAGGGGACAGGGCCCAGGGACAGATACGCAGTATTTT. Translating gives CASSLRGQGPGTDTQYF.

CDR3 bases: TGTGCCAGCAGCTTAGTGGGGACAGGACGCATGAACACTGAAGCTTTCTTT. It is translated as CASSLVGTGRMNTEAFF. The chain recombines TRBV7-3 with TRBJ1-1; 8 positions agree with TRBD1. Germline CDR1 and CDR2: SGHTA and FQGTGA. V dropped 2 bases and J dropped 0; count of bases not matched to a gene: 8. This CDR3 region has 17 residues.

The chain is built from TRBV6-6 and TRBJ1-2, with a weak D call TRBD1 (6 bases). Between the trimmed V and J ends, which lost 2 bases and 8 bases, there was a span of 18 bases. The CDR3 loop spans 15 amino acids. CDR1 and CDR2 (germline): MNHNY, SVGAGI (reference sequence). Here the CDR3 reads CASSYRRGATQGYTF. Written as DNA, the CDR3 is TGTGCCAGCAGTTACCGGCGGGGGGCAACTCAAGGCTACACCTTC.

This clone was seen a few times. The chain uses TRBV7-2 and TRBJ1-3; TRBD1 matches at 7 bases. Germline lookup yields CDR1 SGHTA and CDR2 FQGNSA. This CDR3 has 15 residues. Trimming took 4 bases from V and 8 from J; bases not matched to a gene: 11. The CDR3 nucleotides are TGTGCCAGCAGCTCCTCGTGGACAGGTCGGGACACCATATATTTT. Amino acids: CASSSSWTGRDTIYF.

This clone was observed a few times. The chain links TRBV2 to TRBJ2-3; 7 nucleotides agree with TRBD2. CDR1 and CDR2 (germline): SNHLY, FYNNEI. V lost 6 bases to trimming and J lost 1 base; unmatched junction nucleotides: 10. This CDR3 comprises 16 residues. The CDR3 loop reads CASRKNSGFRTDTQYF. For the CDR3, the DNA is TGTGCCAGCAGGAAGAATAGCGGGTTCCGCACAGATACGCAGTATTTT.

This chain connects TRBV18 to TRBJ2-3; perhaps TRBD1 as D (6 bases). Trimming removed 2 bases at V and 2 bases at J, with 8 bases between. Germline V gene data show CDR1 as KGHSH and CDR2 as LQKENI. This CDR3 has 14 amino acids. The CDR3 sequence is CASSPRDNTDTQYF. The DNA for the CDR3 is TGTGCCAGCTCACCAAGGGACAACACAGATACGCAGTATTTT. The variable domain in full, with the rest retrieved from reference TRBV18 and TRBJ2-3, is NAGVMQNPRHLVRRRGQEARLRCSPMKGHSHVYWYRQLPEEGLKFMVYLQKENIIDESGMPKERFSAEFPKEGPSILRIQQVVRGDSAAYFCASSPRDNTDTQYFGPGTRLTVL.